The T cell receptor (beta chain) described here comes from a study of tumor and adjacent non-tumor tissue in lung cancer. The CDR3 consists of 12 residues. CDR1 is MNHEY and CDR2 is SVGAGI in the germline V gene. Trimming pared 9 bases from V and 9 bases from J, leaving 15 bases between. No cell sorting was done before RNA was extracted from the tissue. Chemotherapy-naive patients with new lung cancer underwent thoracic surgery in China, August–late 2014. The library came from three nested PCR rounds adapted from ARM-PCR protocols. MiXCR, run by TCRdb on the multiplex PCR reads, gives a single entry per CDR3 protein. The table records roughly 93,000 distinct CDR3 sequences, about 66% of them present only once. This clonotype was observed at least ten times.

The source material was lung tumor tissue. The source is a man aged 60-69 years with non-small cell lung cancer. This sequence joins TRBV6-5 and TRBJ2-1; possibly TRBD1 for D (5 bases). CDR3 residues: CASQGTTSEQFF. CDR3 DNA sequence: TGTGCCAGTCAGGGAACCACCAGTGAGCAGTTCTTC.